The sequence of this T cell receptor (beta chain) was determined in a study of CD8 T cells in acute hepatitis C reinfection (dated by TCRdb to the early 2020s). In the study overall: This study examined the TCRbeta repertoire of CD8+ T cells that recognize the HCV NS3-1073 epitope, both during acute infection and after viral clearance. Paired acute and follow-up samples were contributed by four of the spontaneous resolvers. The paper as a whole reports these results and caveats: High diversity was observed in NS3-1073 specific repertoires, and no significant differences in diversity were found between acute resolver, follow-up resolver and acute chronic samples. Follow-up repertoires were not available for chronically infected subjects, because NS3-1073 specific cells were too rare to be sorted. Regardless of outcome, more than 10 public clonotypes were found, and one public clonotype used V04-02/J02-02. CDR3 sequences shared with other epitopes were rare, and differing sequencing approaches may have limited exact matching. All groups showed preferential use of the TRBV04 and TRBV06 gene families, a pattern that overrepresentation in the naive pool did not explain. Because bulk sequencing was performed on the TCRbeta chain only, alphabeta pairing of public clonotypes could not be determined.

The germline V gene (reference sequence) specifies SGHNT as CDR1 and YYREEE as CDR2. The V end loses 3 bases and the J end loses 1 base, and a stretch of 4 bases separates them. Including the terminal cysteine and phenylalanine, the CDR3 comprises 12 residues. This entry keeps only the CDR3 DNA: 36 bases, framed from base 1. This clone was found a few times. Its antigen remains undetermined. Nothing much larger sits one base from this clone, and base qualities are not available. The label giving this sample's time point can be read as: naive CD8 control sorted from an acute-time-point sample. Enrolled in the Montreal Hepatitis C Cohort (HEPCO) in Canada, the donors were people who inject drugs, and these donors were followed every 3 months. Acute primary HCV infection was defined as a positive HCV RNA or antibody test after a negative test within the previous 24 weeks. Antibodies against CD3, CD8 and CD45RO were used for surface staining, and dead cells were excluded with an aqua fixable dye. The cohort also included a handful of subjects who developed chronic infection, defined as HCV RNA positivity at 24 weeks. Negative selection by means of the MACS CD8+ T cell Isolation Kit yielded CD8+ T cells from peripheral blood mononuclear cells recovered from cryopreservation by thawing. A BD FACSAria II cell sorter was used to sort the cells.

Genomic DNA was extracted from FACS-sorted cells, and TCRbeta chains were sequenced through the commercial immunoSEQ service. The paper's processing steps were these. ImmunoSEQ Analyzer software v3.0 and R v3.5.1 were used to analyze the repertoire data. Only productive rearrangements were analyzed, as sequences containing stop codons or out-of-frame rearrangements were removed. The sequencing provider supplied the metrics for Simpson diversity, Shannon entropy, CDR3 length and nucleotide addition. Clonotypes were categorized by frequency as dominant, sub-dominant, low or lowest abundance, and clonotypes below 0.1% were excluded from most analyses. Any CDR3 amino acid clonotype present in at least two subjects at a cumulative frequency of at least 0.5% was labeled public. TCRdb mirrors the immuneACCESS table, restricted to in-frame sequences. Some clones are absent from its copies; in checked studies, under half trace to an unresolved V gene, and the reason for the others is unknown. From that table come the V and J calls and clone size; the DNA was used to work out D and trimming. Here the sample has some 40,000 clones; around nine tenths occur a single time. The top ten clones comprise 0.5% of the sample.

Input material: naive CD8+ T cells from PBMCs. This sample's cell subset or site label indicates: sorted total naive CD45RO-negative CD8+ T cells. The chain is made from TRBV5-4 and TRBJ2-5; the D gene identity is not certain. This TCR derives from a man aged 30 to 39 with chronic hepatitis C. CDR3 loop: CASSSLQETQYF. The sequenced DNA: TGTGCCAGCAGCTCGCTCCAAGAGACCCAGTACTTC.